Each of the 8 T cell receptor beta chains below was sequenced from the same sample in a study of post-analysis software for immune sequencing data. Whole-study findings and limits: In patients, about five TRBV segments were more frequent than in controls, with TRBV5-6, TRBV5-1 and TRBV20-1 among them.

Antigens of these TCRs are unknown. Unique molecular identifiers featured in each of the TCR beta cDNA libraries. TCRdb recomputed calls from the PCR reads with MiXCR, one row per CDR3 protein. Of hundreds of thousands of distinct CDR3 sequences in the sample, roughly 27% were seen once. Sample: blood. The receptor set was obtained from a girl aged 5 to 17 with multiple sclerosis.

The CDR3, as DNA: TGTGCCAGCAGTGTGCTTACCGGGACGGGCTACGAGCAGTTCTTC. Amino acid sequence: CASSVLTGTGYEQFF. This rearrangement joins TRBV6-5 to TRBJ2-1; D possibly matches TRBD1 or TRBD2 (5 bases each). The V and J ends lost 5 bases and 10 bases respectively, with 21 bases between them. This CDR3 comprises 15 residues. Germline values: CDR1 MNHEY, CDR2 SVGAGI.

This sequence joins TRBV12-3 or TRBV12-4 and TRBJ1-5; no reliable D call. The CDR3 totals 12 residues. Between the trimmed V and J ends, which lost 8 bases and 6 bases, there was a span of 11 bases. The CDR3: CASGRPGQPQHF. CDR3 nucleotide sequence: TGTGCCAGCGGGCGTCCGGGTCAGCCCCAGCATTTT.

Concerning this clonotype: One end of the junction is discordant with germline, which a read error may explain. The chain has TRBV11-2 and TRBJ2-2; possibly TRBD2 for D (5 bases). This CDR3 has 18 residues. The germline CDR1 and CDR2 sequences are SGHAT and FQNNGV. In nucleotides, the CDR3 is TGTGCCAGCAGCTTAAGGGCTCTTGGACCCCGGAACACCGGGGAGCGGTTTTTT. The encoded protein is CASSLRALGPRNTGERFF.

V gene TRBV6-2 or TRBV6-3 combines with J gene TRBJ2-5; 13 nucleotides line up with TRBD2. This CDR3 spans 17 amino acids. Germline V gene data show CDR1 as MNHEY and CDR2 as SVGEGT. Trimming cost V 6 bases and J 4 bases; bases outside gene matches: 11. The CDR3 here is CASSRRTSGRTGETQYF. CDR3 DNA sequence: TGTGCCAGCAGCCGCCGGACTAGCGGGAGAACCGGAGAGACCCAGTACTTC.

The V gene is TRBV28, the J gene TRBJ1-2, with D unresolved. The CDR3 loop spans 12 amino acids. Germline CDR1 MDHEN, CDR2 SYDVKM. V was shortened by 8 bases and J by 4 bases, with 11 bases between the two germline ends. CDR3 sequence: CASGKGFYGYTF. The CDR3 DNA sequence: TGTGCCAGCGGTAAGGGATTCTATGGCTACACCTTC.

This clonotype was recorded a few times. The J gene is TRBJ2-1, the V gene TRBV5-1; no reliable D call. The CDR3 consists of 14 residues. Germline CDR1 is SGHRS and CDR2 is YFSETQ. V was cut by 2 bases and J by 15 bases, with 21 bases left in between. CDR3: CASSLGQKFNSWFF. The CDR3, as DNA: TGCGCCAGCAGCTTAGGGCAGAAATTCAATTCGTGGTTCTTC.

This chain joins TRBV20-1 and TRBJ2-7, with D hard to call. Deletions cut 8 bases from V and 3 bases from J, with 17 bases between. CDR3 length: 13 residues. Germline values: CDR1 DFQATT, CDR2 SNEGSKA (reference sequence). The CDR3 DNA reads as TGCAGTACCAATAGCAGGAACGTCTACGAGCAGTACTTC. It encodes CSTNSRNVYEQYF.

The V gene is TRBV5-1, the J gene TRBJ2-1; D remains ambiguous. CDR3 length: 13 residues. V lost 0 bases and J 9 bases, leaving 10 bases between the germline ends. Germline-derived CDR1 and CDR2 are SGHRS and YFSETQ. CDR3 nucleotides: TGCGCCAGCAGCTTGGAGGCCTCAGGTGAGCAGTTCTTC. This encodes CASSLEASGEQFF.